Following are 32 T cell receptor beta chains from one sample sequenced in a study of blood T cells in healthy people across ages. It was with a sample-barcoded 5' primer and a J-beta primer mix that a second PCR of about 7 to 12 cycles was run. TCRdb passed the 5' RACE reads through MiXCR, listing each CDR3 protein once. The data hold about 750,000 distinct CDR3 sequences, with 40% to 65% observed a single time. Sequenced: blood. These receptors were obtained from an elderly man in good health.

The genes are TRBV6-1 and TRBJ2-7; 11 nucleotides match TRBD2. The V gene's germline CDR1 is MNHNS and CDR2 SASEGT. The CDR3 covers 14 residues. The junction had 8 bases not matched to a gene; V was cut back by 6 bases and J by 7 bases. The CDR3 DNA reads TGTGCCAGCAGACTAGCGGGAGTTAGGAATGAGCAGTACTTC. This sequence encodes CASRLAGVRNEQYF.

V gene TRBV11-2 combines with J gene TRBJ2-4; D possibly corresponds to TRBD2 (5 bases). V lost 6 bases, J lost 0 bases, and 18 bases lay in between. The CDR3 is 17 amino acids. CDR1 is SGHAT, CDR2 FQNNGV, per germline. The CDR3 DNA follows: TGTGCCAGCAGTTACCGGGGTAGTATACTAGCCAAAAACATTCAGTACTTC. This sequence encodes CASSYRGSILAKNIQYF. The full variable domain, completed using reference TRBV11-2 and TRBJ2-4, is EAGVAQSPRYKIIEKRQSVAFWCNPISGHATLYWYQQILGQGPKLLIQFQNNGVVDDSQLPKDRFSAERLKGVDSTLKIQPAKLEDSAVYLCASSYRGSILAKNIQYFGAGTRLSVL.

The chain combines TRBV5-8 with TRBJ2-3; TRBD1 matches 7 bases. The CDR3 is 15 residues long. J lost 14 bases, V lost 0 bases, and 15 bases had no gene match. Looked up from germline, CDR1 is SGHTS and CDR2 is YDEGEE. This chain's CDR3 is CASSLGGQSTTYAYF. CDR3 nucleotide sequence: TGTGCCAGCAGCTTGGGGGGACAGTCGACCACATACGCGTATTTT.

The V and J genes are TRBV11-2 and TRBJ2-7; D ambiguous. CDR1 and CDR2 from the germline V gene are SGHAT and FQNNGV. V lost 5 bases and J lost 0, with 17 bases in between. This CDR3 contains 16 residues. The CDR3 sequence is CASSNIGPPFSYEQYF. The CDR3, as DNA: TGTGCCAGCAGCAACATCGGACCGCCTTTCTCCTACGAGCAGTACTTC. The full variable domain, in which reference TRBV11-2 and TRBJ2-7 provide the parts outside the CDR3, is EAGVAQSPRYKIIEKRQSVAFWCNPISGHATLYWYQQILGQGPKLLIQFQNNGVVDDSQLPKDRFSAERLKGVDSTLKIQPAKLEDSAVYLCASSNIGPPFSYEQYFGPGTRLTVT.

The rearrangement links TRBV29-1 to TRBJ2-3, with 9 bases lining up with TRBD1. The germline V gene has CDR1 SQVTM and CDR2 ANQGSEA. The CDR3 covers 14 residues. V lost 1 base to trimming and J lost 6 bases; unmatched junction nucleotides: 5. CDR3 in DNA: TGCAGCGTTGAAGCTACAGGGGGCTCGGATACGCAGTATTTT. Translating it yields CSVEATGGSDTQYF.

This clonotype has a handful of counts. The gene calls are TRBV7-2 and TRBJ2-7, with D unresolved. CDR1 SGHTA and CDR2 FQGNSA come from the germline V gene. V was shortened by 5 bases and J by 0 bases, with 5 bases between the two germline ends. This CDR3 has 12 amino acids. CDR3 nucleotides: TGTGCCAGCAGCATAGGCTCCTACGAGCAGTACTTC. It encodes CASSIGSYEQYF.

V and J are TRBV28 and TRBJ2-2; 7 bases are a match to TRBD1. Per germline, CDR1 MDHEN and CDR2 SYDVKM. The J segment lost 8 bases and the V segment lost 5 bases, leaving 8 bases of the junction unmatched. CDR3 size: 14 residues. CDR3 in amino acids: CASSPYRGLGELFF. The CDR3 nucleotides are TGTGCCAGCAGTCCATACAGGGGCCTGGGGGAGCTGTTTTTT.

The chain's CDR3 is CASSQETRPTYEQYF. CDR3 DNA sequence: TGTGCCAGCAGCCAAGAGACTAGACCTACCTACGAGCAGTACTTC. The chain links TRBV3-1 to TRBJ2-7; D is possibly TRBD2 (6 bases). The germline V and J ends were trimmed by 0 bases and 2 bases, with 11 bases remaining between them. The CDR3 runs to 15 residues. Looked up from germline, CDR1 is LGHDT and CDR2 is YNNKEL (reference sequence).

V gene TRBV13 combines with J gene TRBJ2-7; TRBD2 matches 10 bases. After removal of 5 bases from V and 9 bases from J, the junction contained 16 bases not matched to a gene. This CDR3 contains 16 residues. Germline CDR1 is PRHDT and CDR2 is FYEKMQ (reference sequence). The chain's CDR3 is CASSSLAGGRWMGQYF. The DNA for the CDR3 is TGTGCCAGCAGCAGTTTAGCGGGAGGCCGTTGGATGGGGCAGTACTTC.

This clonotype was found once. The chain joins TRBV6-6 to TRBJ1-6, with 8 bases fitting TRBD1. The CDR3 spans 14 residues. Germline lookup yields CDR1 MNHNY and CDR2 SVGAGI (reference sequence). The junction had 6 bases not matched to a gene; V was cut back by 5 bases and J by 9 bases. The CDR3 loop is CASSPGGPFSPLHF. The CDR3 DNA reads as TGTGCCAGCAGTCCAGGGGGCCCCTTTTCACCCCTCCACTTT.

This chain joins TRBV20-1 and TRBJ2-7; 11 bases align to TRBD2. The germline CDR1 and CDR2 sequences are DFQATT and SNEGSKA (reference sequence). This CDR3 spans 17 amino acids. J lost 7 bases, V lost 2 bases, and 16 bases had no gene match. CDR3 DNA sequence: TGCAGTGCTAGACCCAAAGGGACTAGCGGATCTTACAATGAGCAGTACTTC. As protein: CSARPKGTSGSYNEQYF.

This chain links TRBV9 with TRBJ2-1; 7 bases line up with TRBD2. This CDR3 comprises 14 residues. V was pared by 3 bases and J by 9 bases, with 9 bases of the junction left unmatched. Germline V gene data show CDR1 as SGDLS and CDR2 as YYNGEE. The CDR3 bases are TGTGCCAGCAGCGGGACTAGGGGCTTCTCTGAGCAGTTCTTC. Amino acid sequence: CASSGTRGFSEQFF.

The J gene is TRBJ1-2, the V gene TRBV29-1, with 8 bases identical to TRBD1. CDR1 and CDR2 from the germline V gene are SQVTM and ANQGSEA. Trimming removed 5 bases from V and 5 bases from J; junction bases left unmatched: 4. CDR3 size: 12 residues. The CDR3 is CSVSQGAYGYTF. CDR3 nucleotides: TGCAGCGTTTCCCAGGGGGCGTATGGCTACACCTTC.

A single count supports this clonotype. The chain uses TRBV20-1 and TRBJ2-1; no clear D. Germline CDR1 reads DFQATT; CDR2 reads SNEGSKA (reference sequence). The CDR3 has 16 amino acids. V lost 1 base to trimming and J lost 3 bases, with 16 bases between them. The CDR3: CSARACTEYNYNEQFF. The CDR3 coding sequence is TGCAGTGCTAGAGCCTGCACCGAATATAACTACAATGAGCAGTTCTTC.

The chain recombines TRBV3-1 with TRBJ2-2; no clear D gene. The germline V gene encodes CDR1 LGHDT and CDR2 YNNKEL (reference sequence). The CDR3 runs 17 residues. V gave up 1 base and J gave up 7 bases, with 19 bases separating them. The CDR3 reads CASSQAYGGPRVGELFF. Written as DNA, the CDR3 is TGTGCCAGCAGCCAAGCCTATGGCGGTCCTAGGGTCGGGGAGCTGTTTTTT.

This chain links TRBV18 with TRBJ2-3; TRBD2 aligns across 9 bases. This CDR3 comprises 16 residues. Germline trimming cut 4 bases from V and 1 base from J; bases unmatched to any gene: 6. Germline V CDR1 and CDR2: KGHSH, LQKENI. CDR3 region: CASSLQAGGGTDTQYF. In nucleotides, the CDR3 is TGTGCCAGCTCACTCCAAGCGGGAGGAGGCACAGATACGCAGTATTTT.

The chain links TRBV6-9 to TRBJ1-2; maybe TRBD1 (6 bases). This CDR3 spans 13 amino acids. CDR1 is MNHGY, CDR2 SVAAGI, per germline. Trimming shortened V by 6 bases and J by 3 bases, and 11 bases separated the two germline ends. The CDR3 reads CASSAGEYYGYTF. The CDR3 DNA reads TGTGCCAGCAGCGCAGGGGAATACTATGGCTACACCTTC.

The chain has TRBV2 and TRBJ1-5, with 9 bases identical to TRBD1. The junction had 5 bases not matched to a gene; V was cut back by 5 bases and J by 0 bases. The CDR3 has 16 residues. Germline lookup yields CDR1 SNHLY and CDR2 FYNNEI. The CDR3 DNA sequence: TGTGCCAGCAGTTACACAGGGGGCCCTAGCAATCAGCCCCAGCATTTT. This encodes CASSYTGGPSNQPQHF.

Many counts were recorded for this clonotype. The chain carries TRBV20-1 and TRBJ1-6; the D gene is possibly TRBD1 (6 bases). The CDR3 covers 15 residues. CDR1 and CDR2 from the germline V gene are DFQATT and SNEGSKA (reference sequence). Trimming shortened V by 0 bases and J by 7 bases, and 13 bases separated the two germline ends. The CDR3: CSAREGAGRNSPLHF. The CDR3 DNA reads TGCAGTGCTAGAGAGGGGGCTGGGAGGAATTCACCCCTCCACTTT.

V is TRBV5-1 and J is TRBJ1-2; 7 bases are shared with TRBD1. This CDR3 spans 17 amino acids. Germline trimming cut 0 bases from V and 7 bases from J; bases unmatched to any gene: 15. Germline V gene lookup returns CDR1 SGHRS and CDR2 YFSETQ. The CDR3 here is CASSLGRGGQPAGGYTF. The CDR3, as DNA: TGCGCCAGCAGCTTGGGTCGGGGGGGACAGCCCGCGGGTGGCTACACCTTC.

In DNA, the CDR3 is TGTGCCAGCAGCCAATGGGGTCCCTACGAGCAGTACTTC. This translates into CASSQWGPYEQYF. The chain uses TRBV3-1 and TRBJ2-7, with D unresolved. V gave up 2 bases and J gave up 2 bases, with 7 bases separating them. Germline lookup yields CDR1 LGHDT and CDR2 YNNKEL (reference sequence). The CDR3 is 13 amino acids.

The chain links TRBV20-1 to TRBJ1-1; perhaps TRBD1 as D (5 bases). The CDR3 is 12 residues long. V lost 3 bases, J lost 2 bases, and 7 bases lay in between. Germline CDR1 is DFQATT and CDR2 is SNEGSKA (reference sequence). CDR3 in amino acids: CSARQGNTEAFF. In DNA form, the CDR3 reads TGCAGTGCTAGGCAGGGTAACACTGAAGCTTTCTTT.

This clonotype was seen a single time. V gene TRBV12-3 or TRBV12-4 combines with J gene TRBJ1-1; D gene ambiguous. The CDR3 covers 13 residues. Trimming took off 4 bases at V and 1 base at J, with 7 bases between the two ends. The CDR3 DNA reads TGTGCCAGCAGTTGCCTCGAGAACACTGAAGCTTTCTTT. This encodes CASSCLENTEAFF.

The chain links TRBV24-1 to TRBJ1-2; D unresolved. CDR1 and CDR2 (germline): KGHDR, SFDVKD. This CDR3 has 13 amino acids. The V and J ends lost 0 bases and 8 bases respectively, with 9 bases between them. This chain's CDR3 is CATSDLQHRGYTF. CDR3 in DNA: TGTGCCACCAGTGATTTGCAACACAGAGGCTACACCTTC.

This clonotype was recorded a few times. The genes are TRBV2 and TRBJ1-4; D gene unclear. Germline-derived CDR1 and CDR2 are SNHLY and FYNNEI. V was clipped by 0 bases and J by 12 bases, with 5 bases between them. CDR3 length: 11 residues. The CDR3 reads CASSEAWELFF. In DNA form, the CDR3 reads TGTGCCAGCAGTGAAGCGTGGGAACTGTTTTTT.

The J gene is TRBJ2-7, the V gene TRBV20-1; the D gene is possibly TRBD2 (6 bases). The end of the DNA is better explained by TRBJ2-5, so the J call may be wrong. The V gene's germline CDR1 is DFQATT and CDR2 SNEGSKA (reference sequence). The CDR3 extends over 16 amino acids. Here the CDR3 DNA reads TGCAGTGCTTGCGGGATCGAGCGGTCCCCTAGGGAGACCCAGTACTTC. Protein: CSACGIERSPRETQYF.

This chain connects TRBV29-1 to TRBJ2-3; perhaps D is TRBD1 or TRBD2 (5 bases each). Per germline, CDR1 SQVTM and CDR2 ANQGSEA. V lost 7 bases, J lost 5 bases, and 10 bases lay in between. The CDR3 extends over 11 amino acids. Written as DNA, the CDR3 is TGCAGCGGACGGGACGGAGATACGCAGTATTTT. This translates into CSGRDGDTQYF.

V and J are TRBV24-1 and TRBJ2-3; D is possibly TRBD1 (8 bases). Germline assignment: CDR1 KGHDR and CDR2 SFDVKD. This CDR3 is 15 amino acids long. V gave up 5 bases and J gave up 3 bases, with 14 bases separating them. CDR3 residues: CATSVGQGGTDTQYF. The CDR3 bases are TGTGCCACCAGTGTCGGACAGGGAGGGACAGATACGCAGTATTTT.

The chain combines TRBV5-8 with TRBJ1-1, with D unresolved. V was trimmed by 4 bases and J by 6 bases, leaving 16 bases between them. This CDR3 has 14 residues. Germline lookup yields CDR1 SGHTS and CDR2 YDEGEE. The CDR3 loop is CASSIGGLIAEAFF. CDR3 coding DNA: TGTGCCAGCAGCATTGGAGGGTTAATCGCTGAAGCTTTCTTT.

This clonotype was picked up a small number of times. CDR3 region: CASSPTGSRGDAYF. The DNA of the CDR3 is TGTGCCAGCAGCCCGACAGGGTCTCGAGGAGACGCGTATTTT. The J gene is TRBJ2-3, the V gene TRBV11-2; TRBD1 matches 7 bases. The germline gives CDR1 SGHAT, CDR2 FQNNGV. This CDR3 has 14 amino acids. With V trimmed by 5 bases and J by 14 bases, 16 bases remained unmatched.

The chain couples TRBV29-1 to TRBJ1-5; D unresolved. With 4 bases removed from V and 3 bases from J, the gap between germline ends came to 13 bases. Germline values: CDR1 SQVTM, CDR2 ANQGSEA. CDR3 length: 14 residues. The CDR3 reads CSVVLGQANQPQHF. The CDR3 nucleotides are TGCAGCGTTGTCTTGGGCCAGGCCAATCAGCCCCAGCATTTT.

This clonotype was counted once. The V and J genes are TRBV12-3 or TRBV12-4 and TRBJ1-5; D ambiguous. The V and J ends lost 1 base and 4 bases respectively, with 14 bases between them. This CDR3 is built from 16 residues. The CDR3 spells CASSLGTPLSNQPQHF. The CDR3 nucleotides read TGTGCCAGCAGTTTAGGGACTCCTCTTAGTAATCAGCCCCAGCATTTT.